The rows below give T cell receptor beta chains drawn from one sample of a study of human T cells and chemical hapten exposure. TCRdb passed the RACE reads through MiXCR, listing each CDR3 protein once. The sample yields 150,000 to 200,000 distinct CDR3 sequences, approximately 20% seen once. The sequencing here drew on whole blood, taken in connection with sensitization to the hapten diphenylcyclopropenone (DPC). These receptors all stem from a woman aged 45-65 years with alopecia areata. Some clones in this sample may be carry-over from other donors' samples. The CDR3 runs from the conserved cysteine through the conserved F or W. Some rows mark clone size as missing; the rest say once, few, many or name a class of expanded clone.

v_call,clone_size,cdr3_aa
TRBV6-2/TRBV6-3,-,CASSPLDRTNTGELFF
TRBV20-1,few,CSARDLGLNYGYTF
TRBV12-3/TRBV12-4,-,CASSTGVGQPQHF
TRBV12-5,once,CASGKTPRDTYNEQFF
TRBV25-1,many,CASSDGYGYTF
TRBV5-1,-,CASSLEAVYNEQFF
TRBV6-2/TRBV6-3,-,CASSSPRNQPQHF
TRBV27,-,CASSLSLFRDTGELFF
TRBV5-1,-,CASSLVGDSTDTQYF
TRBV20-1,few,CSAIPLTTGAGYTF
TRBV27,few,CASTLQRAISYEQYF
TRBV24-1,-,CATSDLGFLAGGPSSNEQFF
TRBV5-1,few,CASSSGPEETQYF
TRBV25-1,-,CASSEGRTGGQETQYF
TRBV29-1,many,CSVSLVGGADTQYF
TRBV28,-,CASSKWTGANEQYF
TRBV2,few,CASSRTGGNNEQFF
TRBV20-1,many,CSAPVRLATNYEQYF
TRBV11-2,-,CASSLDLAGTDTQYF
TRBV29-1,many,CSARPTPIPDTQYF
TRBV10-3,few,CAISESGPRYEQYF
TRBV12-3/TRBV12-4,few,CANQDRADTQYF
TRBV5-1,-,CASSLKAGVATDTQYF
TRBV12-3/TRBV12-4,-,CASSSYPRGGTYEQYF
TRBV29-1,few,CSVLPQGARNTEAFF
TRBV29-1,-,CSVDIGHTEAFF
TRBV20-1,-,CSAFEGSGTVTYEQYF
TRBV29-1,many,CSVKRGRNTEAFF
TRBV5-5,few,CASSPLIPRAGNQPQHF
TRBV12-3/TRBV12-4,few,CASRRQEATEAFF
TRBV2,-,CASSDPTASGTDTQYF
TRBV29-1,-,CSATQGAEQYF
TRBV29-1,few,CSARQGVLTDTQYF
TRBV7-9,few,CASSSGLAGGWTDTQYF
TRBV11-2,-,CASSLARPSTDTQYF
TRBV5-1,few,CASSFDPRKEKLFF
TRBV7-8,-,CASSSRVGPYEQYF
TRBV29-1,few,CSVTMGGGFDQPQHF
TRBV20-1,-,CSASLDTSYGYTF
TRBV11-2,few,CASSLVALAAYNEQFF
TRBV7-2,-,CASSLEVLAGRGVETQYF
TRBV28,-,CASSLRRNTEAFF
TRBV14,few,CASSRILTSAYEQFF
TRBV7-9,once,CASSPRPSGKRSYNEQFF
TRBV20-1,-,CSARDGGRVYGYTF
TRBV10-3,few,CAISPELAGKDTQYF
TRBV29-1,-,CSVEEGGRHYEQYF
TRBV20-1,few,CSANLAGVRSRTEAFF
TRBV7-2,-,CASSRDTSGDTQYF
TRBV29-1,-,CSADRGGGEQFF
TRBV5-1,few,CASSLSPNNEQFF
TRBV5-1,-,CASSLLRGGMNTEAFF
TRBV9,-,CASSVDPRSEQFF
TRBV20-1,-,CSARPSHTVGNEQFF
TRBV24-1,few,CATSRTGANVLTF
TRBV7-3,-,CASSLYMNTEAFF
TRBV20-1,-,CSANRDANRGEQYF